The 11 T cell receptor beta chains in this list originate from one sample, sequenced in a study of blood T cell repertoires in COVID-19. Sequenced by immunoSEQ multiplex PCR; TCRdb stores in-frame clones only, minus some. The sample has approximately 110,000 clones; about four fifths are singletons. The sequenced material came from peripheral blood. Receptors were obtained from a woman of 80 years or more with acute or convalescent COVID-19.

V and J are TRBV6-7 and TRBJ2-5, with 7 bases that match TRBD2. TRBV6-7 is classed as an ORF, of uncertain function. The CDR3 length is 14 residues. V gave up 8 bases and J gave up 0 bases; unmatched junction bases: 6. The DNA of the CDR3 is TGTGCCAGCCGAGCGGGATCGTACCAAGAGACCCAGTACTTC. Translation: CASRAGSYQETQYF.

J is TRBJ2-7 and V is TRBV29-1; 11 nucleotides line up with TRBD1. CDR1 is SQVTM and CDR2 is ANQGSEA in the germline V gene. The length of the CDR3 is 12 residues. Trimming at V came to 7 bases and at J to 3 bases, leaving 2 bases not matched to a gene. The CDR3 here is CSAGQGGYEQYF. The CDR3 nucleotides read TGCAGCGCGGGACAGGGGGGCTACGAGCAGTACTTC.

In regard to this clone: At the DNA level, this CDR3 is encoded by other sequences in the same sample as well. The genes are TRBV7-9 and TRBJ2-6; 7 nucleotides line up with TRBD2. Unmatched junction bases numbered 0, after V lost 4 bases and J lost 0 bases. This CDR3 is built from 15 residues. CDR1 and CDR2 from the germline V gene are SEHNR and FQNEAQ (reference sequence). DNA for the CDR3: TGTGCCAGCAGCTCGGGGGGCTCTGGGGCCAACGTCCTGACTTTC. Its protein is CASSSGGSGANVLTF. Based on the CDR3 plus reference TRBV7-9 and TRBJ2-6, the full variable domain is DTGVSQNPRHKITKRGQNVTFRCDPISEHNRLYWYRQTLGQGPEFLTYFQNEAQLEKSRLLSDRFSAERPKGSFSTLEIQRTEQGDSAMYLCASSSGGSGANVLTFGAGSRLTVL.

V gene TRBV27 combines with J gene TRBJ1-2, with D possibly being TRBD1 (6 bases). The ends were cut back, 6 bases at V and 4 bases at J, with 15 bases in the middle. This CDR3 has 14 residues. Germline V lookup: CDR1 MNHEY, CDR2 SMNVEV (reference sequence). CDR3 protein: CASRVTGQPYGYTF. DNA for the CDR3: TGTGCCAGCAGGGTGACAGGCCAACCCTATGGCTACACCTTC.

This sequence joins TRBV6-6 and TRBJ1-2; 8 bases are shared with TRBD1. V was clipped by 5 bases and J by 6 bases; unmatched bases: 2. The CDR3 is 12 amino acids. Germline V gene lookup returns CDR1 MNHNY and CDR2 SVGAGI (reference sequence). The DNA of the CDR3 is TGTGCCAGCAGTAAACAGGGGGATGGCTACACCTTC. Encoded protein: CASSKQGDGYTF.

The rearrangement links TRBV14 to TRBJ2-2; 8 nucleotides align to TRBD1. Trimming cost V 6 bases and J 5 bases; bases outside gene matches: 8. The CDR3 has 15 residues. Per germline, CDR1 SGHDN and CDR2 FVKESK. For the CDR3, the DNA is TGTGCCAGCAGGGGTTCGGACAGGGCGACCGGGGAGCTGTTTTTT. This sequence encodes CASRGSDRATGELFF.

The chain couples TRBV4-1 to TRBJ2-1, with 8 bases lining up with TRBD1. The ends lost 5 bases at V and 2 bases at J; junction bases unmatched: 5. CDR1 is MGHRA and CDR2 is YSYEKL in the germline V gene. This CDR3 region has 15 residues. The CDR3: CASSGRTGTYNEQFF. In DNA, the CDR3 is TGCGCCAGCAGCGGACGGACAGGGACCTACAATGAGCAGTTCTTC.

This chain uses TRBV10-1 with TRBJ1-1, with D unclear. Between the trimmed V and J ends, which lost 2 bases and 3 bases, there was a span of 4 bases. The CDR3 loop spans 12 amino acids. Germline V gene lookup returns CDR1 WNHNN and CDR2 SYGVQD (reference sequence). The chain's CDR3 is CASSEPDTEAFF. Here the CDR3 DNA reads TGCGCCAGCAGTGAGCCGGACACTGAAGCTTTCTTT.

This rearrangement joins TRBV6-5 to TRBJ2-7; maybe TRBD1 (6 bases). V shed 4 bases and J shed 11 bases, with 15 bases lying between them. In germline, CDR1 is MNHEY, CDR2 SVGAGI. The CDR3 contains 12 residues. The CDR3 DNA reads TGTGCCAGCAGTTCCGGACAGACCCGAGAGTACGTC. This translates into CASSSGQTREYV.

The chain recombines TRBV6-5 with TRBJ2-1; the D gene is possibly TRBD1 (5 bases). Germline values: CDR1 MNHEY, CDR2 SVGAGI. Trimming removed 0 bases from V and 15 bases from J, with 12 bases in between. CDR3 length: 12 amino acids. This chain's CDR3 is CASSYSGQEPFF. The CDR3 DNA reads TGTGCCAGCAGTTACTCGGGGCAGGAACCGTTCTTC.

V is TRBV28 and J is TRBJ2-5, with TRBD2 matching over 12 bases. The CDR3 length is 15 residues. V trimming: 0 bases; J trimming: 5 bases; junction bases outside the gene matches: 1. Germline lookup yields CDR1 MDHEN and CDR2 SYDVKM. CDR3 loop: CASSLWTSGSETQYF. The CDR3 nucleotides read TGTGCCAGCAGTTTATGGACTAGCGGGAGTGAGACCCAGTACTTC.